Below are 17 T cell receptor beta chains sequenced from a single sample in a study of glioma-infiltrating T cells. The iRepertoire nested amplicon-rescue multiplex PCR amplified TCR alpha and beta CDR3s from RNA. TCRdb fed the multiplex PCR reads into MiXCR, producing one record per CDR3 protein. The table shows around 140,000 distinct CDR3 sequences, with roughly two fifths occurring only once. Sequencing was performed on glioma tissue, nonneoplastic brain tissue, or PBMCs (not recorded which). The receptor source for this set is a human donor with low-grade glioma or glioblastoma, undergoing nonglioma brain surgery, or in good health (not recorded which).

This sequence joins TRBV4-2 and TRBJ2-3, with 12 bases that match TRBD2. Trimming removed 0 bases from V and 4 bases from J; junction bases left unmatched: 2. Germline V CDR1 and CDR2: LGHNA, YNFKEQ. This CDR3 spans 16 amino acids. Here the CDR3 DNA reads TGTGCCAGCAGCCAAGAGACTAGCGGGAGCGCAGATACGCAGTATTTT. This gives the protein CASSQETSGSADTQYF.

This clonotype was counted at least ten times. The genes are TRBV28 and TRBJ1-1; a weak D match, TRBD1 (5 bases). Germline CDR1 is MDHEN and CDR2 is SYDVKM. The CDR3 runs 14 residues. Trimming pared 5 bases from V and 5 bases from J, leaving 15 bases between. The CDR3 spells CASSLPVEGTEAFF. As DNA, the CDR3 is TGTGCCAGCAGTCTACCGGTTGAGGGGACTGAAGCTTTCTTT.

This clonotype was seen a few times. This rearrangement joins TRBV12-3 or TRBV12-4 to TRBJ2-2, with 7 bases matching TRBD2. CDR3 length: 13 residues. V dropped 6 bases and J dropped 7; count of bases not matched to a gene: 5. In DNA form, the CDR3 reads TGTGCCAGCAGCCAAGGGGAGGGCGGGGAGCTGTTTTTT. This codes for CASSQGEGGELFF.

This sequence joins TRBV20-1 and TRBJ2-5; D might be TRBD1 or TRBD2, each matching 5 bases. The CDR3 runs 12 residues. Trimming took off 5 bases at V and 5 bases at J, with 12 bases between the two ends. The germline CDR1 and CDR2 sequences are DFQATT and SNEGSKA (reference sequence). The CDR3 loop reads CSAQGPWETQYF. Here the CDR3 DNA reads TGCAGTGCTCAGGGACCATGGGAGACCCAGTACTTC.

This clonotype has a handful of counts. The chain combines TRBV6-1 with TRBJ1-1, with D perhaps matching TRBD1 (6 bases). The V gene lost 5 bases and the J gene lost 0 bases, with 16 bases spanning the gap. This CDR3 spans 16 amino acids. The germline V gene has CDR1 MNHNS and CDR2 SASEGT. The CDR3 region is CASSYSGAKMNTEAFF. CDR3 DNA sequence: TGTGCCAGCAGTTATTCAGGGGCGAAAATGAACACTGAAGCTTTCTTT.

With respect to this clonotype: A read error may produce the germline difference seen at one junction end. V and J are TRBV20-1 and TRBJ2-7, with TRBD2 identical over 8 bases. CDR3 length: 14 amino acids. Germline CDR1 is DFQATT and CDR2 is SNEGSKA (reference sequence). The CDR3, as DNA: TGCAGTGCTAGAGTAAAGCGGGAGAGCAACGAGAAGTACTTC. This translates into CSARVKRESNEKYF.

CDR3 in amino acids: CASTRGTGTGNTIYF. As DNA, the CDR3 is TGTGCCAGCACCCGAGGAACAGGGACTGGAAACACCATATATTTT. The chain links TRBV12-3 or TRBV12-4 to TRBJ1-3; D possibly corresponds to TRBD1 (6 bases). V gave up 7 bases and J gave up 2 bases, with 15 bases separating them. The CDR3 length is 15 residues.

The chain employs TRBV20-1 and TRBJ2-2; 11 nucleotides agree with TRBD2. Germline V gene data show CDR1 as DFQATT and CDR2 as SNEGSKA (reference sequence). V dropped 3 bases and J dropped 0; count of bases not matched to a gene: 6. The CDR3 runs 17 residues. In nucleotides, the CDR3 is TGCAGTGCTAGCGCTACTAGCGGGAGATCGAACACCGGGGAGCTGTTTTTT. Translating it yields CSASATSGRSNTGELFF.

This clonotype was found a few times. This rearrangement joins TRBV27 to TRBJ2-1; 10 positions match TRBD2. The CDR3 has 15 residues. V dropped 5 bases and J dropped 3; count of bases not matched to a gene: 4. Germline CDR1 MNHEY, CDR2 SMNVEV (reference sequence). As DNA, the CDR3 is TGTGCCAGCAGTGTTCTAGCGGGAGTCTACAATGAGCAGTTCTTC. It specifies CASSVLAGVYNEQFF.

J is TRBJ1-2 and V is TRBV6-2 or TRBV6-3; D not resolved. Trimming removed 4 bases from V and 4 bases from J, with 19 bases in between. The CDR3 totals 16 residues. The germline V gene encodes CDR1 MNHEY and CDR2 SVGEGT. CDR3 sequence reads: CASSWSPRFGSYGYTF. The CDR3 nucleotides are TGTGCCAGCAGTTGGAGTCCCAGGTTCGGTTCCTATGGCTACACCTTC.

A remark on this clonotype: A single base separates this from a much larger clone, so it may be a read error. Since the CDR3 does not end with the conserved phenylalanine or tryptophan, this likely comes from a read error. This sequence joins TRBV2 and TRBJ1-2, with 7 bases identical to TRBD1. With 6 bases clipped from V and 2 bases from J, the junction kept 3 bases outside the gene matches. CDR1 is SNHLY, CDR2 FYNNEI, per germline. There are 13 residues in the CDR3. CDR3 sequence reads: CASRQGGNYGYTL. In DNA form, the CDR3 reads TGTGCCAGCAGGCAAGGGGGCAACTATGGCTACACCTTA.

The table lists this clonotype with a few counts. The V call is TRBV10-1, the J call TRBJ2-7; D gene uncertain. Germline CDR1 WNHNN, CDR2 SYGVQD (reference sequence). V was shortened by 3 bases and J by 3 bases, with 6 bases between the two germline ends. The CDR3 consists of 12 residues. The CDR3 coding sequence is TGCGCCAGCAGTGACACCAACTACGAGCAGTACTTC. It translates to CASSDTNYEQYF.

This chain's CDR3 is CASKGGHEQYF. The CDR3 bases are TGTGCCAGTAAGGGCGGTCACGAGCAGTACTTC. J is TRBJ2-7 and V is TRBV2, with unresolved D. The V and J ends lost 9 bases and 5 bases respectively, with 11 bases between them. Germline V gene data show CDR1 as SNHLY and CDR2 as FYNNEI. The CDR3 extends over 11 amino acids.

This clonotype occurred a few times. V usage is TRBV7-2 and J usage is TRBJ2-3; 11 bases match TRBD2. The CDR3 runs 17 residues. J lost 3 bases, V lost 1 base, and 6 bases had no gene match. CDR1 is SGHTA and CDR2 is FQGNSA in the germline V gene. DNA for the CDR3: TGTGCCAGCAGCTTAGTTCTACTAGCGGGAGTGACAGATACGCAGTATTTT. It specifies CASSLVLLAGVTDTQYF.

CDR3: CASSLAYPNTGELFF. For the CDR3, the DNA is TGTGCCAGCAGTTTAGCTTATCCGAACACCGGGGAGCTGTTTTTT. The V call is TRBV12-3 or TRBV12-4, the J call TRBJ2-2; D not resolved. The CDR3 contains 15 residues. Trimming pared 0 bases from V and 0 bases from J, leaving 5 bases between.

The chain joins TRBV15 to TRBJ1-1; D perhaps matches TRBD1 (6 bases). Germline V lookup: CDR1 LNHNV, CDR2 YYDKDF (reference sequence). V was clipped by 2 bases and J by 10 bases, with 14 bases between them. The CDR3 covers 13 residues. This chain's CDR3 is CATSRNQGNRAFF. The CDR3, as DNA: TGTGCCACCAGCAGAAATCAGGGGAATCGAGCTTTCTTT.

This clonotype has just a few counts. The gene calls are TRBV19 and TRBJ1-5; 8 nucleotides align to TRBD1. The V and J ends lost 8 bases and 4 bases, in that order; junction bases with no gene match: 10. Per germline, CDR1 LNHDA and CDR2 SQIVND (reference sequence). This CDR3 region has 15 residues. The CDR3 DNA reads as TGTGCCAGTTCTCAACAGGGGGACATTAATCAGCCCCAGCATTTT. Protein sequence: CASSQQGDINQPQHF. The full variable domain, its missing parts supplied by reference TRBV19 and TRBJ1-5, is DGGITQSPKYLFRKEGQNVTLSCEQNLNHDAMYWYRQDPGQGLRLIYYSQIVNDFQKGDIAEGYSVSREKKESFPLTVTSAQKNPTAFYLCASSQQGDINQPQHFGDGTRLSIL.